One T cell receptor (beta chain) is described in this entry. Its antigen is unidentified. The assay was immunoSEQ multiplex PCR, and TCRdb's table has in-frame clones only and misses some. In the table there are about 67,000 clones, over 80% of which are singletons. The CDR3 spans 17 residues. Trimming at V came to 2 bases and at J to 1 base, leaving 8 bases not matched to a gene. Germline-derived CDR1 and CDR2 are LGHNA and YSLEER. The data were obtained in a study of OX40 agonist ivuxolimab in advanced cancers. Study information: Patients assigned to dose escalation were diagnosed with hepatocellular carcinoma, melanoma, renal cell or head and neck cancer. Cohort: approximately 83% men, mean age about 60, aged roughly 23 to 90.

Findings of the study overall: Clonal expansion in partial responders at 0.1-3.0 mg/kg ranked among the lowest.

V gene TRBV4-3 combines with J gene TRBJ1-1; 9 nucleotides match TRBD1. The sequencing here drew on CD4+ or CD8+ T cells sorted from blood, taken in a trial of the OX40 agonist ivuxolimab. The clonotype comes from an adult with an advanced solid tumor such as melanoma, head and neck, liver or kidney cancer. The DNA for the CDR3 is TGCGCCAGCAGCCAATTTTTACAGGGGGCGACGAACACTGAAGCTTTCTTT. This codes for CASSQFLQGATNTEAFF.